The clone carrying this T cell receptor beta chain was seen only a few times. Its antigen remains unknown. These data come from a study of T cells after yellow fever vaccination. Study context: Researchers used SMART-Seq v4 Ultra Low Input to prepare fractions that had low cell numbers.

Study conclusions and caveats: Most primary-vaccination clones reappeared after the booster (just under 98% CD4, 85% to 90% CD8).

V gave up 4 bases and J gave up 8 bases; unmatched junction bases: 9. The CDR3 has 13 amino acids. CDR1 DFQATT and CDR2 SNEGSKA come from the germline V gene (reference sequence). TCRdb used MiXCR to reprocess the 5' RACE reads, holding one entry per CDR3 protein. The table has approximately 250,000 distinct CDR3 sequences, 3.6% seen once; the top ten hold 19%. This rearrangement joins TRBV20-1 to TRBJ1-2; 8 positions agree with TRBD1. Sample: PBMCs, taken 15 days after the yellow fever booster vaccination. This clonotype originated in a young man who received the YFV17D yellow fever vaccine. CDR3 nucleotides: TGCAGTGCTATCAGGGGGCCTAGAGAAGGCTACACCTTC. This encodes CSAIRGPREGYTF.